This TCR beta chain was profiled in a study of OX40 agonist ivuxolimab in advanced cancers. General observations from the study: Among some nonresponders, normalized T-cell clonal expansion was also low.

For this clone: Its antigen is as yet unknown. At one end, the junction sequence differs from germline, possibly due to a read error.

The CDR3 loop spans 15 amino acids. Per germline, CDR1 PRHDT and CDR2 FYEKMQ (reference sequence). The table came from immunoSEQ multiplex PCR; TCRdb's copy has only in-frame clones and leaves some out. The profile covers about 96,000 clones, with about 84% appearing a single time and roughly 5.8% taken by the ten largest. This sequence joins TRBV13 and TRBJ1-2; D uncertain. The sequences come from CD4+ or CD8+ T cells sorted from blood, collected in a trial of the OX40 agonist ivuxolimab. This TCR came from an adult with an advanced solid tumor such as melanoma, head and neck, liver or kidney cancer. This CDR3 reads CASSFGSVASNGCTF. The CDR3 DNA reads as TGTGCCAGCAGCTTCGGATCCGTCGCCTCAAATGGCTGCACCTTC.